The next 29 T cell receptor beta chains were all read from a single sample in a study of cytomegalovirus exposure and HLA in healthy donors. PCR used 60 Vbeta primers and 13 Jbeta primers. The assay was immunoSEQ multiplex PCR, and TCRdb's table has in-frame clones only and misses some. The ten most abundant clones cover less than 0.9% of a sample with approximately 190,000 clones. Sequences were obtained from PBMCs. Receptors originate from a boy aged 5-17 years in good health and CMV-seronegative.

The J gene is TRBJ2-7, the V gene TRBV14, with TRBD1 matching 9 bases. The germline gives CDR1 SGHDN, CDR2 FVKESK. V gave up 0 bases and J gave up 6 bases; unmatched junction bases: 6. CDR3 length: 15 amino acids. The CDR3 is CASSQEGTGKSEQYF. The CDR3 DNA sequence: TGTGCCAGCAGCCAAGAAGGGACAGGGAAATCCGAGCAGTACTTC.

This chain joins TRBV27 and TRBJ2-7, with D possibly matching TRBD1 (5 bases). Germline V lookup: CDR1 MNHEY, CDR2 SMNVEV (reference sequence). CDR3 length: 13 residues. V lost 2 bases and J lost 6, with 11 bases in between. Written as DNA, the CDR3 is TGTGCCAGCAGTTTAAGCAGGGCCGGCGAGCAGTACTTC. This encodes CASSLSRAGEQYF.

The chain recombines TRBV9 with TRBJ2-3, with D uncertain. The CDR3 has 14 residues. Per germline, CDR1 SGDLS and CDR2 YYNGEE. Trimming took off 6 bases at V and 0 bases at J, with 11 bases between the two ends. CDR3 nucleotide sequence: TGTGCCAGCACGTTATCGAGTAGCACAGATACGCAGTATTTT. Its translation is CASTLSSSTDTQYF.

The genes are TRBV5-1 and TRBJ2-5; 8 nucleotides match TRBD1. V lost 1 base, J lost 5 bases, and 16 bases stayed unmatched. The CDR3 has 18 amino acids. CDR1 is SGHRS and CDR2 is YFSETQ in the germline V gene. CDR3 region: CASSLRGAVQGAFETQYF. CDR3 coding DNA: TGCGCCAGCAGCTTGCGGGGTGCTGTTCAGGGGGCGTTTGAGACCCAGTACTTC. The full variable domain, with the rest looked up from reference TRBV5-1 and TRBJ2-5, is KAGVTQTPRYLIKTRGQQVTLSCSPISGHRSVSWYQQTPGQGLQFLFEYFSETQRNKGNFPGRFSGRQFSNSRSEMNVSTLELGDSALYLCASSLRGAVQGAFETQYFGPGTRLLVL.

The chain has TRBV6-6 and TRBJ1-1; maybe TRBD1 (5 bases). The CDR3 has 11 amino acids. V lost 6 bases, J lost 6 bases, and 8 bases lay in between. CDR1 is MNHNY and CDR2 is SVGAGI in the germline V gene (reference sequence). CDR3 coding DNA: TGTGCCAGCAGAGTAGGGGCTGAAGCTTTCTTT. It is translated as CASRVGAEAFF.

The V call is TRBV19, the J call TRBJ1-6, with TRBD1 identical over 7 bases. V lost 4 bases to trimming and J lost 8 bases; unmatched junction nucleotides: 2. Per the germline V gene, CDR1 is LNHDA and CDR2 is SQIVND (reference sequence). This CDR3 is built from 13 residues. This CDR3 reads CASSRTGDSPLHF. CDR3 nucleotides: TGTGCCAGTAGTAGAACAGGGGATTCACCCCTCCACTTT.

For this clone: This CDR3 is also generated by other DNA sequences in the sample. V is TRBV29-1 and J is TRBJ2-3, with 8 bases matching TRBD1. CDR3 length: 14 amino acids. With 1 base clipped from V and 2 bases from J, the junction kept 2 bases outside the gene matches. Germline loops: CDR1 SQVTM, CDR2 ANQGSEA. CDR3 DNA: TGCAGCGTTGAAGGACAGGGGTACACAGATACGCAGTATTTT. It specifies CSVEGQGYTDTQYF.

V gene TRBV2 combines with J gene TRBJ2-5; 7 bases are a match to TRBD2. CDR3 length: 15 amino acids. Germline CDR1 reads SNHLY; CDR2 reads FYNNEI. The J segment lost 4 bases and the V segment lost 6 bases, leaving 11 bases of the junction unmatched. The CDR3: CASRPFLGGGETQYF. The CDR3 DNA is TGTGCCAGCAGGCCCTTTTTGGGCGGGGGAGAGACCCAGTACTTC.

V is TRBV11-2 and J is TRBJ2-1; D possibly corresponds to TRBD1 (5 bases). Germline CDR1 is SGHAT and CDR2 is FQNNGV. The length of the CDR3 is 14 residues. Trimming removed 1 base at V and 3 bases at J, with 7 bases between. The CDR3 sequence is CASSLGQIYNEQFF. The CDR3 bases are TGTGCCAGCAGCTTAGGACAGATCTACAATGAGCAGTTCTTC. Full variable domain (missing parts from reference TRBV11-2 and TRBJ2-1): EAGVAQSPRYKIIEKRQSVAFWCNPISGHATLYWYQQILGQGPKLLIQFQNNGVVDDSQLPKDRFSAERLKGVDSTLKIQPAKLEDSAVYLCASSLGQIYNEQFFGPGTRLTVL.

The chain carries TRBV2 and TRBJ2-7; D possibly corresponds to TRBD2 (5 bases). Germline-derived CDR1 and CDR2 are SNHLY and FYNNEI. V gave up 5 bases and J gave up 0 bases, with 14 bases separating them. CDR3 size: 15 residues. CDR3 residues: CASSRKDGNSYEQYF. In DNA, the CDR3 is TGTGCCAGCAGTAGGAAGGACGGGAACTCCTACGAGCAGTACTTC.

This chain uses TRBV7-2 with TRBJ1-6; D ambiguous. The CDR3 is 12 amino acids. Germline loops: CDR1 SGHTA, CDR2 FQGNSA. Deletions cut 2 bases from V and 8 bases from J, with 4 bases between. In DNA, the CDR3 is TGTGCCAGCAGCTTATCTTATTCACCCCTCCACTTT. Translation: CASSLSYSPLHF.

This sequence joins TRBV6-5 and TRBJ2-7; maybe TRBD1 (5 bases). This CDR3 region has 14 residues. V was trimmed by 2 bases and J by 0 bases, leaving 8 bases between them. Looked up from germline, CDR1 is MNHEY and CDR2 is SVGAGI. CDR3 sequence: CASSYTRDSYEQYF. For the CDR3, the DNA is TGTGCCAGCAGTTACACCAGGGACTCCTACGAGCAGTACTTC.

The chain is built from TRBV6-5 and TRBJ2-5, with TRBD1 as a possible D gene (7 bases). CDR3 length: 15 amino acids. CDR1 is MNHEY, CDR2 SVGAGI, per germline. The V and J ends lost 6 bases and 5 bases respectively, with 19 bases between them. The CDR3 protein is CASSPDRRRGETQYF. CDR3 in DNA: TGTGCCAGCAGCCCGGACAGGCGCCGGGGGGAGACCCAGTACTTC.

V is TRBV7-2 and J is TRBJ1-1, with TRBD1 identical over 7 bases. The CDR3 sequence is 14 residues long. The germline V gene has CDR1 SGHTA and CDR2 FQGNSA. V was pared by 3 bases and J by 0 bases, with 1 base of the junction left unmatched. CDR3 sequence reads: CASSFTGVNTEAFF. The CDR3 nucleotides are TGTGCCAGCAGCTTCACAGGGGTGAACACTGAAGCTTTCTTT.

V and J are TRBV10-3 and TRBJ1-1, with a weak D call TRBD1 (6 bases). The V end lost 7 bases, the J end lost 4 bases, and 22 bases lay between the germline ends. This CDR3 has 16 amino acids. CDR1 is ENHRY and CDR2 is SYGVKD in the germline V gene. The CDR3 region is CAINAGSREGVTEAFF. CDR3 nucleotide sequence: TGTGCCATCAACGCGGGGTCCAGGGAGGGGGTCACTGAAGCTTTCTTT.

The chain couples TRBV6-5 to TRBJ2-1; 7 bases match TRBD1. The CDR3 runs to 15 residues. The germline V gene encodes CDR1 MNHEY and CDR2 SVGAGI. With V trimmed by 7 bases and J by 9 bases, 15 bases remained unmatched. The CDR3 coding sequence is TGTGCCAGCACCGACACAGGGGCTAGGCGATCTGAGCAGTTCTTC. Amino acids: CASTDTGARRSEQFF.

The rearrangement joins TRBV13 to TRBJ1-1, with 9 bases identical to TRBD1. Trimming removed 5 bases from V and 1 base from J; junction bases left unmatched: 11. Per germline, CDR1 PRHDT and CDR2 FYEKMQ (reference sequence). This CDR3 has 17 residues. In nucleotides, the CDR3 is TGTGCCAGCAGCCACCCACAGGGGGCCGGTGGGAACACTGAAGCTTTCTTT. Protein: CASSHPQGAGGNTEAFF. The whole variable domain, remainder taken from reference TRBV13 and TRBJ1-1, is AAGVIQSPRHLIKEKRETATLKCYPIPRHDTVYWYQQGPGQDPQFLISFYEKMQSDKGSIPDRFSAQQFSDYHSELNMSSLELGDSALYFCASSHPQGAGGNTEAFFGQGTRLTVV.

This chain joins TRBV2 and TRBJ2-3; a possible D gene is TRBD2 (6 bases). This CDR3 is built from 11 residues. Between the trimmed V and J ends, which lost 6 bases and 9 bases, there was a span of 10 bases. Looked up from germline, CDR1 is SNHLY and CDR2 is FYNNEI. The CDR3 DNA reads TGTGCCAGCAGGACGGACTACACGCAGTATTTT. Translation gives CASRTDYTQYF. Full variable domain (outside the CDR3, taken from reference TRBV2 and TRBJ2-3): EPEVTQTPSHQVTQMGQEVILRCVPISNHLYFYWYRQILGQKVEFLVSFYNNEISEKSEIFDDQFSVERPDGSNFTLKIRSTKLEDSAMYFCASRTDYTQYFGPGTRLTVL.

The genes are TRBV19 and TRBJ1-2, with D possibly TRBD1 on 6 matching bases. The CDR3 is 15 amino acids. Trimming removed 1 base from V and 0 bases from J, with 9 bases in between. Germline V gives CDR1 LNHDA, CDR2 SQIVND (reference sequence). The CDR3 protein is CASSIGTEANYGYTF. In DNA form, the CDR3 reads TGTGCCAGTAGTATAGGGACAGAAGCTAACTATGGCTACACCTTC.

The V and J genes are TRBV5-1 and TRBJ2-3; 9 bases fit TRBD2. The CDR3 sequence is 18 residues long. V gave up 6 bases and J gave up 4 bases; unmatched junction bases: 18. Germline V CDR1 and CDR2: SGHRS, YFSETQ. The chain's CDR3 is CASILPAGRGGWPDTQYF. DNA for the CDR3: TGCGCCAGCATCCTCCCGGCGGGGCGGGGGGGATGGCCAGATACGCAGTATTTT.

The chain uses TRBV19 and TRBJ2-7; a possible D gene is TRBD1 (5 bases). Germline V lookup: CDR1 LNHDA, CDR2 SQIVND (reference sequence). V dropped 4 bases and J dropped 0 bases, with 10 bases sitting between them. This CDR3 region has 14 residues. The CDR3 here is CASSTQGGSYEQYF. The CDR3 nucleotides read TGTGCCAGTAGTACGCAGGGCGGCTCCTACGAGCAGTACTTC.

The CDR3 sequence: CASRVDRVTDTQYF. CDR3 DNA: TGTGCCAGCAGGGTAGACAGGGTCACAGATACGCAGTATTTT. V and J are TRBV5-4 and TRBJ2-3, with 7 positions matching TRBD1. In germline, CDR1 is SGHNT, CDR2 YYREEE (reference sequence). This CDR3 has 14 amino acids. V lost 5 bases to trimming and J lost 2 bases; unmatched junction nucleotides: 5.

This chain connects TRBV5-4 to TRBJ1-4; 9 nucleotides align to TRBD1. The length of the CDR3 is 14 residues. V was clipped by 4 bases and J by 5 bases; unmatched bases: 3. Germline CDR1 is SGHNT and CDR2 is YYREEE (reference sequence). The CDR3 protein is CASSPGTGNEKLFF. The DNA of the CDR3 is TGTGCCAGCAGCCCCGGGACAGGGAATGAAAAACTGTTTTTT.

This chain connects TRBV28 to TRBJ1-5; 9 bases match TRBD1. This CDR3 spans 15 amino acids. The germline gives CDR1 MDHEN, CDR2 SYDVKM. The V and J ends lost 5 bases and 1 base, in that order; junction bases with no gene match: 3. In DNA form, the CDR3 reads TGTGCCAGCAGTCTACAGGGGGCGAGCAATCAGCCCCAGCATTTT. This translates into CASSLQGASNQPQHF.

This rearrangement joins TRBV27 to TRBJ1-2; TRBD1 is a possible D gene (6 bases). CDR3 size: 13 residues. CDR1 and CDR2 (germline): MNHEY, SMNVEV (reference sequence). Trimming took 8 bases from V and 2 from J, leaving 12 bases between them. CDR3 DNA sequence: TGTGCCAGCCGATCGGACAGCAACTATGGCTACACCTTC. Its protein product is CASRSDSNYGYTF.

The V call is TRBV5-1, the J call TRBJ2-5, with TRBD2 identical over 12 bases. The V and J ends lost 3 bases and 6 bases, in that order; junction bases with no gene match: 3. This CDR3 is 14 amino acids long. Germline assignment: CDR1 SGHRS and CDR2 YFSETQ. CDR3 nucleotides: TGCGCCAGCAGCTCTAGCGGGGGGGTAAAGACCCAGTACTTC. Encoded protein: CASSSSGGVKTQYF.

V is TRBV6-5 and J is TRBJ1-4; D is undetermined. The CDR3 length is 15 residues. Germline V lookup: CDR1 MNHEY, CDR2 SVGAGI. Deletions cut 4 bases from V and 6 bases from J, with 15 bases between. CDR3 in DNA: TGTGCCAGCAGTTCCTCCGGGAACCAGCATGAAAAACTGTTTTTT. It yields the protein CASSSSGNQHEKLFF.

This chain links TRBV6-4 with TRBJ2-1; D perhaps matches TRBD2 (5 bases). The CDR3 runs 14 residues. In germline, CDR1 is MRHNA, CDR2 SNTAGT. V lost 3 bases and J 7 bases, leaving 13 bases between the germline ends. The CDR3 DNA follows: TGTGCCAGCAGTGAAGCGGAGGCATCAAATGAGCAGTTCTTC. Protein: CASSEAEASNEQFF.

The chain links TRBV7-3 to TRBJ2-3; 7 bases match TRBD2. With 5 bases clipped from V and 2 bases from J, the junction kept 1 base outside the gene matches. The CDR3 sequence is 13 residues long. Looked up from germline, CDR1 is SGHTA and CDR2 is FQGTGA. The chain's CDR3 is CASSGDYTDTQYF. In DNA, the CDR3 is TGTGCCAGCAGCGGGGACTACACAGATACGCAGTATTTT.